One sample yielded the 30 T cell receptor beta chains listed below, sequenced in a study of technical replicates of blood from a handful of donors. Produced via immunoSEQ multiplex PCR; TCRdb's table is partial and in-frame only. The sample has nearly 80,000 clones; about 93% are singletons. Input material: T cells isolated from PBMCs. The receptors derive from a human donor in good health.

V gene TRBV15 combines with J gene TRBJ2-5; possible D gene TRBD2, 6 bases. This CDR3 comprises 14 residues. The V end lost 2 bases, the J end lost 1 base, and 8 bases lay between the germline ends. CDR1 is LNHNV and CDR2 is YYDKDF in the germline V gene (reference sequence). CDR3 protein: CATSRRDFQETQYF. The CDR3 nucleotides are TGTGCCACCAGCAGAAGGGACTTCCAAGAGACCCAGTACTTC.

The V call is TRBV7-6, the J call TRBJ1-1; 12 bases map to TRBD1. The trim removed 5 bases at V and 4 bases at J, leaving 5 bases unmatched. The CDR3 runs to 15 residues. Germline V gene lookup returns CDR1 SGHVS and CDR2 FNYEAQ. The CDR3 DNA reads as TGTGCCAGCAGCCCGGGACAGGGGGCTTCCACTGAAGCTTTCTTT. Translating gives CASSPGQGASTEAFF.

This chain's CDR3 is CASSLTYSGLAGGTQYF. Here the CDR3 DNA reads TGTGCCAGCAGTCTAACATATTCGGGACTAGCGGGAGGTACGCAGTATTTT. The chain uses TRBV27 and TRBJ2-3; 15 bases map to TRBD2. Per germline, CDR1 MNHEY and CDR2 SMNVEV (reference sequence). The CDR3 totals 17 residues. The V and J ends lost 5 bases and 8 bases, in that order; junction bases with no gene match: 11.

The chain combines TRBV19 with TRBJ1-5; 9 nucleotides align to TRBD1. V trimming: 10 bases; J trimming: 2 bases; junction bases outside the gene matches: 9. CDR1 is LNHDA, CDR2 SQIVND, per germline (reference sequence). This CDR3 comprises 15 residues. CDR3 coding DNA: TGTGCCACCTTGACAGGGGGAGGTGGCAATCAGCCCCAGCATTTT. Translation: CATLTGGGGNQPQHF.

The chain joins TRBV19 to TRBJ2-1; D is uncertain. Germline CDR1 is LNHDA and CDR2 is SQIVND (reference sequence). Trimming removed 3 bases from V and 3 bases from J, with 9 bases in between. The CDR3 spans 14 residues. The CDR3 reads CASSMVLVYNEQFF. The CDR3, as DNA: TGTGCCAGTAGTATGGTATTAGTCTACAATGAGCAGTTCTTC.

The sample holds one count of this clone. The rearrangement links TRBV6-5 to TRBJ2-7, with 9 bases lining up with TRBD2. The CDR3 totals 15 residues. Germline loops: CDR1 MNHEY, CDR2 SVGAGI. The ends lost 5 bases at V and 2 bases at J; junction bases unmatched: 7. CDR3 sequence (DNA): TGTGCCAGCAGTCCCGGCGGGGGGGCTCCCTACGAGCAGTACTTC. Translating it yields CASSPGGGAPYEQYF.

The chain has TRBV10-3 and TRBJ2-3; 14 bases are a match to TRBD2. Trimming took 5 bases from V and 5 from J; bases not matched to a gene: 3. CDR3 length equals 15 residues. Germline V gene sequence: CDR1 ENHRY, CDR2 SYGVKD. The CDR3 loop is CAISNGLAGGDTQYF. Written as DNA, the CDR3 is TGTGCCATCAGTAATGGACTAGCGGGAGGAGATACGCAGTATTTT.

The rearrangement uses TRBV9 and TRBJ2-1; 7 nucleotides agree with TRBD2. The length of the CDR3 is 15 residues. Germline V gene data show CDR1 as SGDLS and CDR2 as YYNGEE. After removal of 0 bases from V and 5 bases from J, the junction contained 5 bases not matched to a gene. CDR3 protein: CASSVVGGINNEQFF. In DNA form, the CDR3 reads TGTGCCAGCAGCGTAGTCGGGGGGATAAACAATGAGCAGTTCTTC.

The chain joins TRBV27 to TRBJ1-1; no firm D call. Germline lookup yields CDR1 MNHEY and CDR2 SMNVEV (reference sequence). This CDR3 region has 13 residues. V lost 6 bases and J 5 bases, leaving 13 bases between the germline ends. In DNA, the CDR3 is TGTGCCAGCAGGTACGGGAGTGGGACTGAAGCTTTCTTT. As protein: CASRYGSGTEAFF.

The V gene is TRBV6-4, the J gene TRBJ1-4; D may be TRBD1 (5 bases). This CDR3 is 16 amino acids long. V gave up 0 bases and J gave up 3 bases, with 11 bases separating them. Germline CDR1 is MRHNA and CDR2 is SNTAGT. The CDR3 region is CASSDSKGVSNEKLFF. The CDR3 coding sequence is TGTGCCAGCAGTGACTCGAAAGGGGTCTCTAATGAAAAACTGTTTTTT.

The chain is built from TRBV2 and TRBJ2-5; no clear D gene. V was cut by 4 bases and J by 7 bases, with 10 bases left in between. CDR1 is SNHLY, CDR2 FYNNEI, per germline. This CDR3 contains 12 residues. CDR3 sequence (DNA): TGTGCCAGCAGTGGCGGCCCTGGGACCCAGTACTTC. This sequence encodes CASSGGPGTQYF.

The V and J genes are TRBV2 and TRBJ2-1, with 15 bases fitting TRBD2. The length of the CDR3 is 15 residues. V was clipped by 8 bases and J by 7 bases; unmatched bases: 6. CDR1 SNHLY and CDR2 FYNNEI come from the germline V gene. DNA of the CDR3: TGTGCCAGCTTCACCGGGACTAGCGGGAGGAATGAGCAGTTCTTC. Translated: CASFTGTSGRNEQFF.

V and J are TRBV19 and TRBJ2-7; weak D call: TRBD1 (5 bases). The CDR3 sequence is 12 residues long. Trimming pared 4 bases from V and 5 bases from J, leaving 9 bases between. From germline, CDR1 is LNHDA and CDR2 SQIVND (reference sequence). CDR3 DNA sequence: TGTGCCAGTAGTAGGCAGGGTCACGAGCAGTACTTC. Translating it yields CASSRQGHEQYF.

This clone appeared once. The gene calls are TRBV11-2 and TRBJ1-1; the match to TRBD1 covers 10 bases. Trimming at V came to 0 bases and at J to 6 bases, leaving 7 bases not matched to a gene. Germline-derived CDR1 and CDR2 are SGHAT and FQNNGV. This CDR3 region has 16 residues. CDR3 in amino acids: CASSLEGRDRGPEAFF. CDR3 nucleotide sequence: TGTGCCAGCAGCTTAGAGGGTCGGGACAGGGGTCCTGAAGCTTTCTTT. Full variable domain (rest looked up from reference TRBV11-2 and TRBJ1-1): EAGVAQSPRYKIIEKRQSVAFWCNPISGHATLYWYQQILGQGPKLLIQFQNNGVVDDSQLPKDRFSAERLKGVDSTLKIQPAKLEDSAVYLCASSLEGRDRGPEAFFGQGTRLTVV.

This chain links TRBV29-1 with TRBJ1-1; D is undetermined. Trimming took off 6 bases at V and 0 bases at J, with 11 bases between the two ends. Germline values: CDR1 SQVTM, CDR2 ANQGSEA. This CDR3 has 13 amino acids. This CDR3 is CSVKRTMNTEAFF. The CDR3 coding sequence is TGCAGCGTGAAGAGAACTATGAACACTGAAGCTTTCTTT. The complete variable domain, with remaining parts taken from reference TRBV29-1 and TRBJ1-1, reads SAVISQKPSRDICQRGTSLTIQCQVDSQVTMMFWYRQQPGQSLTLIATANQGSEATYESGFVIDKFPISRPNLTFSTLTVSNMSPEDSSIYLCSVKRTMNTEAFFGQGTRLTVV.

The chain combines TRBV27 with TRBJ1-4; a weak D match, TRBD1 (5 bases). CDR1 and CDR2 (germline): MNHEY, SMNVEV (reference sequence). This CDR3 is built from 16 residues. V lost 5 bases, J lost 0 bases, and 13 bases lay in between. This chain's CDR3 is CASSGIGDSTNEKLFF. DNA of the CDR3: TGTGCCAGCAGTGGGATAGGGGATTCAACTAATGAAAAACTGTTTTTT.

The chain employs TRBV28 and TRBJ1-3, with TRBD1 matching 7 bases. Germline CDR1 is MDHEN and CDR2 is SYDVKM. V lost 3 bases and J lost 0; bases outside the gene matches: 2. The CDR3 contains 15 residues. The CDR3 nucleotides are TGTGCCAGCAGTTTGGGGGACAGCTCTGGAAACACCATATATTTT. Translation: CASSLGDSSGNTIYF.

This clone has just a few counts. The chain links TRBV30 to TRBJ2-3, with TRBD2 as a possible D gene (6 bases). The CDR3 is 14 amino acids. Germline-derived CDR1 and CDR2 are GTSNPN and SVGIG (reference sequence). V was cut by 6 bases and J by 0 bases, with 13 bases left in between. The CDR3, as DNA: TGTGCCTGCGGGAGAGGTGGAAGCACAGATACGCAGTATTTT. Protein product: CACGRGGSTDTQYF. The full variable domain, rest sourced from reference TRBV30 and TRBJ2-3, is SQTIHQWPATLVQPVGSPLSLECTVEGTSNPNLYWYRQAAGRGLQLLFYSVGIGQISSEVPQNLSASRPQDRQFILSSKKLLLSDSGFYLCACGRGGSTDTQYFGPGTRLTVL.

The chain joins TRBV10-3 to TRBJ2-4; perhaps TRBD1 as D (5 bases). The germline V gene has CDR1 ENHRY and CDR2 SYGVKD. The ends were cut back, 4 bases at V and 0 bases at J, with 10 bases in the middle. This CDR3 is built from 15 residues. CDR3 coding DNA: TGTGCCATCAGTGCCGACGGACAAGCCAAAAACATTCAGTACTTC. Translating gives CAISADGQAKNIQYF.

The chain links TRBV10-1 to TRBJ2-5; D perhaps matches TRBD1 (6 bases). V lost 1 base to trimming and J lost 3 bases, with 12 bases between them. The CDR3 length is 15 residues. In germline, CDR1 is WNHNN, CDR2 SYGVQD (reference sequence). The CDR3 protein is CASSEYDRHKETQYF. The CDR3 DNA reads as TGCGCCAGCAGTGAGTACGACAGGCACAAAGAGACCCAGTACTTC.

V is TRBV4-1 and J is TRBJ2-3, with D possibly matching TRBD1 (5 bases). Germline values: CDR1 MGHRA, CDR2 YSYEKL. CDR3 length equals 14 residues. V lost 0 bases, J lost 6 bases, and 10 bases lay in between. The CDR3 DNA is TGCGCCAGCAGCCAAGAGTGGGGCGAGGATACGCAGTATTTT. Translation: CASSQEWGEDTQYF.

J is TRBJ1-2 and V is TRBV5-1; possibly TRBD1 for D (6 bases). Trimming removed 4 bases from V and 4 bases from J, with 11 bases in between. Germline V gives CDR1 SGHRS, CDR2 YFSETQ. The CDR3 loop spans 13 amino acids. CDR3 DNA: TGCGCCAGCAGCGAACTGACAGGCTATGGCTACACCTTC. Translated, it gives CASSELTGYGYTF.

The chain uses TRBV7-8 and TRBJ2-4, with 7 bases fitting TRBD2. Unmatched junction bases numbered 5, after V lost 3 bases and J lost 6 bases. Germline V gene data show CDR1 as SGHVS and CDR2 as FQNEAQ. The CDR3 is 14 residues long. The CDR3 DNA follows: TGTGCCAGCAGCTTCGGGACTACCTCAAACATTCAGTACTTC. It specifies CASSFGTTSNIQYF.

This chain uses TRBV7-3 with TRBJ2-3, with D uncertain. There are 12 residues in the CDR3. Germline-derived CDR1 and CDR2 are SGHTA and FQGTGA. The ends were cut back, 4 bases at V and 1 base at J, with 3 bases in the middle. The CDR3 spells CASSSGTDTQYF. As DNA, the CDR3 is TGTGCCAGCAGCTCCGGCACAGATACGCAGTATTTT.

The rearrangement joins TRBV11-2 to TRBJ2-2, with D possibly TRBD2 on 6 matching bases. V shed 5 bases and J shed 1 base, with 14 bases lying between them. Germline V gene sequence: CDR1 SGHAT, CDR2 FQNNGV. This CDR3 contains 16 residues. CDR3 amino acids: CASSPRASENTGELFF. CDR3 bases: TGTGCCAGCAGCCCCCGGGCTAGCGAGAACACCGGGGAGCTGTTTTTT.

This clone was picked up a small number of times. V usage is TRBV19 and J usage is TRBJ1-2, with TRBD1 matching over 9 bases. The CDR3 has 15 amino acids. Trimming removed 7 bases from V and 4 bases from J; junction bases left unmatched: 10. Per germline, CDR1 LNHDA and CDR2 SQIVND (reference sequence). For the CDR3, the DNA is TGTGCCAGTAAGGTATCGGACAGGGGAACCTATGGCTACACCTTC. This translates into CASKVSDRGTYGYTF.

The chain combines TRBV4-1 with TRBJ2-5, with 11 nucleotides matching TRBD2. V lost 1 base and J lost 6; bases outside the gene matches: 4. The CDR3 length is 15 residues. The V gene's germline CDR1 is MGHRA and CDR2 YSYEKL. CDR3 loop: CASSQVAGGVQTQYF. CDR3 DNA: TGCGCCAGCAGCCAAGTAGCGGGAGGGGTACAGACCCAGTACTTC.

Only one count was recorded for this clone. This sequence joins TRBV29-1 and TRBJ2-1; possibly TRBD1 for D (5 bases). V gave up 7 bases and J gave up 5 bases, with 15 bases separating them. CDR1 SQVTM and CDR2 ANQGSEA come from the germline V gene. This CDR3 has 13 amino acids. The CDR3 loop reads CSACRARDNEQFF. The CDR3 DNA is TGCAGCGCCTGTCGCGCCAGGGACAATGAGCAGTTCTTC.

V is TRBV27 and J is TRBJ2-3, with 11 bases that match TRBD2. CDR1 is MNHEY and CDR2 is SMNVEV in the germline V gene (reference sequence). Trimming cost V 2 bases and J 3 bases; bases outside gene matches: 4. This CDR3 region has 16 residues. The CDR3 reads CASSLARLAGTDTQYF. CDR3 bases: TGTGCCAGCAGTTTAGCCCGACTAGCGGGGACAGATACGCAGTATTTT.

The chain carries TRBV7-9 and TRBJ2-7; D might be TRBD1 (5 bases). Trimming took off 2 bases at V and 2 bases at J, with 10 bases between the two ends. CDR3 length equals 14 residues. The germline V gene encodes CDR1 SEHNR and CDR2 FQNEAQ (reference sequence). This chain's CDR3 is CASSLRVRAYEQYF. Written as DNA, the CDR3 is TGTGCCAGCAGCTTAAGGGTCAGGGCCTACGAGCAGTACTTC. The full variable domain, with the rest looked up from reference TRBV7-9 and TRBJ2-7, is DTGVSQNPRHKITKRGQNVTFRCDPISEHNRLYWYRQTLGQGPEFLTYFQNEAQLEKSRLLSDRFSAERPKGSFSTLEIQRTEQGDSAMYLCASSLRVRAYEQYFGPGTRLTVT.